The entry below describes one TCR beta chain. Its antigen is not identified. TCRdb re-called the 5' RACE reads through MiXCR, storing one row per CDR3 protein. The table records a few hundred thousand distinct CDR3 sequences, 9% to 10% of them present only once. These data come from a study of identical twins. Study-wide findings and caveats: Memory repertoires lacked the insertion deficit that abundant cord blood beta clonotypes showed. Invariant T cells like MAIT and iNKT could partly confound the zero-insertion analyses.

The CDR3 is 13 amino acids. The V gene end was trimmed by 4 bases and the J gene end by 7 bases; junction bases not matched to a gene: 4. The V gene's germline CDR1 is SGHRS and CDR2 YFSETQ. In addition, the sample was reused for a study of yellow fever vaccine responses in identical twins.

This clonotype was obtained from a woman aged 18-35 years in good health. Sequencing input: PBMCs. V and J are TRBV5-1 and TRBJ1-4; 7 nucleotides align to TRBD1. CDR3 in DNA: TGCGCCAGCAGCGCGGGACAGTCTGAAAAACTGTTTTTT. The encoded protein is CASSAGQSEKLFF.